The 25 T cell receptor beta chains below all came from one sample that was sequenced in a study of T cell repertoires in cytomegalovirus infection. TCRdb itself ran the reads through MiXCR, one entry per CDR3 protein. The table records about 180,000 distinct CDR3 sequences, about 15% of them present only once. The sequencing input was PBMCs. The receptors were gathered from a human donor in good health (CMV status not recorded). Some clones in this sample may be carry-over from other donors' samples.

This sequence joins TRBV7-3 and TRBJ2-7; possibly TRBD2 for D (5 bases). Trimming shortened V by 7 bases and J by 5 bases, and 21 bases separated the two germline ends. The CDR3 is made up of 15 amino acids. Germline assignment: CDR1 SGHTA and CDR2 FQGTGA. The chain's CDR3 is CASTSPNGPEDEQYF. The CDR3 nucleotides are TGTGCCAGCACCTCCCCCAACGGCCCGGAGGACGAGCAGTACTTC.

At least ten counts were recorded for this clonotype. This chain links TRBV7-8 with TRBJ1-5; 10 nucleotides align to TRBD1. The V gene end was trimmed by 6 bases and the J gene end by 1 base; junction bases not matched to a gene: 12. Germline V gene data show CDR1 as SGHVS and CDR2 as FQNEAQ. This CDR3 region has 18 residues. CDR3 residues: CASSLRPGTGDSNQPQHF. Written as DNA, the CDR3 is TGTGCCAGCAGTTTGCGTCCCGGGACAGGGGACAGCAATCAGCCCCAGCATTTT.

This clonotype came up a few times. The chain recombines TRBV14 with TRBJ2-3; D may be TRBD1 or TRBD2 (5 bases each). The CDR3 is 15 amino acids. Trimming stripped 4 bases from V and 2 bases from J, with 13 bases between. CDR1 SGHDN and CDR2 FVKESK come from the germline V gene. The CDR3 region is CASSPGPQFTDTQYF. DNA of the CDR3: TGTGCCAGCAGCCCGGGACCGCAATTCACAGATACGCAGTATTTT.

Concerning this clonotype itself: A much larger clone lies one base from this, so it may be a read error. Written as DNA, the CDR3 is TGTGCCAGCAGCTTAGCGGGACTAATCACAGATACGCAGTGTTTT. This gives the protein CASSLAGLITDTQCF. This chain joins TRBV7-4 and TRBJ2-3, with TRBD2 identical over 7 bases. Germline V CDR1 and CDR2: SGHVT, SQSDAQ. CDR3 length: 15 amino acids.

In its sample, this clonotype was seen a few times. The chain carries TRBV29-1 and TRBJ2-5, with 7 nucleotides matching TRBD1. CDR1 and CDR2 from the germline V gene are SQVTM and ANQGSEA. The trim removed 7 bases at V and 1 base at J, leaving 3 bases unmatched. This CDR3 region has 12 residues. DNA of the CDR3: TGCAGCGCGGGACAGTTCCAAGAGACCCAGTACTTC. Protein: CSAGQFQETQYF.

This chain connects TRBV29-1 to TRBJ1-1; a weak D match, TRBD1 (6 bases). Trimming stripped 7 bases from V and 3 bases from J, with 12 bases between. The length of the CDR3 is 12 residues. Germline V gene data show CDR1 as SQVTM and CDR2 as ANQGSEA. DNA for the CDR3: TGCAGCGCGACCAACAGGGACACTGAAGCTTTCTTT. Protein: CSATNRDTEAFF.

This clonotype appeared a few times. A much bigger clone sits one base away, suggesting this may be a read error. The chain joins TRBV7-2 to TRBJ2-6; D not resolved. Trimming shortened V by 0 bases and J by 0 bases, and 9 bases separated the two germline ends. Germline CDR1 and CDR2: SGHTA and FQGNSA. The CDR3 is 17 amino acids. CDR3 sequence: CASSLADGFSGANVLTF. The CDR3, as DNA: TGTGCCAGCAGCTTAGCAGACGGATTCTCTGGGGCCAACGTCCTGACTTTC.

DNA of the CDR3: TGTGCCAGCACCGCGGGACTAGCGGGATCCTACGAGCAGTACTTC. Translation: CASTAGLAGSYEQYF. The chain employs TRBV12-3 or TRBV12-4 and TRBJ2-7, with 13 bases lining up with TRBD2. V shed 7 bases and J 1 base; nucleotides not matched to a gene: 4. This CDR3 has 15 residues.

This clonotype was detected many times. J is TRBJ1-1 and V is TRBV20-1; 12 nucleotides line up with TRBD1. Germline CDR1 is DFQATT and CDR2 is SNEGSKA (reference sequence). Trimming cost V 6 bases and J 3 bases; bases outside gene matches: 2. The CDR3 is 13 amino acids. In nucleotides, the CDR3 is TGCAGTGCGGGACAGGGGGCGGACACTGAAGCTTTCTTT. This gives the protein CSAGQGADTEAFF.

This clonotype was seen more than once but under ten times. This sequence joins TRBV12-3 or TRBV12-4 and TRBJ2-1; 11 bases fit TRBD2. Losses at the gene ends were 6 bases for V and 2 bases for J; bases not matched to a gene: 3. The CDR3 loop spans 15 amino acids. CDR3 residues: CASRELAGAYNEQFF. The DNA for the CDR3 is TGTGCCAGCAGAGAACTAGCGGGAGCCTACAATGAGCAGTTCTTC.

This clonotype appeared many times. The V gene is TRBV4-3, the J gene TRBJ2-7; 10 nucleotides agree with TRBD1. The CDR3 covers 16 residues. The V and J ends lost 0 bases and 6 bases, in that order; junction bases with no gene match: 8. Germline V CDR1 and CDR2: LGHNA, YSLEER. CDR3 DNA: TGCGCCAGCAGCCAAGACAGGACAGGGGGATCGCGCGAGCAGTACTTC. It yields the protein CASSQDRTGGSREQYF.

This sequence joins TRBV20-1 and TRBJ1-5, with D maybe TRBD1 (6 bases). The germline gives CDR1 DFQATT, CDR2 SNEGSKA (reference sequence). The CDR3 sequence is 13 residues long. V was pared by 5 bases and J by 3 bases, with 11 bases between. The CDR3 sequence: CSARGDTNQPQHF. CDR3 DNA sequence: TGCAGTGCTCGTGGGGACACCAATCAGCCCCAGCATTTT.

The sample holds many counts of this clonotype. The rearrangement joins TRBV7-2 to TRBJ2-7; TRBD1 aligns across 9 bases. CDR1 is SGHTA, CDR2 FQGNSA, per germline. V shed 1 base and J 5 bases; nucleotides not matched to a gene: 9. The CDR3 sequence is 16 residues long. The CDR3 DNA follows: TGTGCCAGCAGCTTAGGAAGAGACAGGGGGGTCCACGAGCAGTACTTC. Residues: CASSLGRDRGVHEQYF.

The sample holds many counts of this clonotype. This chain uses TRBV28 with TRBJ1-5; TRBD1 agrees at 8 bases. The CDR3 has 17 residues. The junction had 10 bases not matched to a gene; V was cut back by 4 bases and J by 2 bases. Germline V gives CDR1 MDHEN, CDR2 SYDVKM. The CDR3 coding sequence is TGTGCCAGCAGTTCGAGTCAGGGGGCGCGAGGCAATCAGCCCCAGCATTTT. Translating gives CASSSSQGARGNQPQHF.

Ten or more counts support this clonotype. This chain links TRBV6-1 with TRBJ2-5; D unclear. Germline CDR1 reads MNHNS; CDR2 reads SASEGT. V was pared by 6 bases and J by 5 bases, with 4 bases between. The CDR3 is 10 residues long. Here the CDR3 DNA reads TGTGCCAGCAGGGGGGAGACCCAGTACTTC. This sequence encodes CASRGETQYF.

This clonotype has a count of ten or more. This chain connects TRBV28 to TRBJ1-5; D uncertain. The germline V gene has CDR1 MDHEN and CDR2 SYDVKM. V was clipped by 5 bases and J by 4 bases, with 6 bases between them. The CDR3 sequence is 12 residues long. The CDR3 DNA is TGTGCCAGCAGTCTCATTAATCAGCCCCAGCATTTT. It codes for CASSLINQPQHF.

The rearrangement joins TRBV7-9 to TRBJ2-1; perhaps TRBD1 as D (5 bases). V was pared by 4 bases and J by 0 bases, with 22 bases between. There are 19 residues in the CDR3. CDR1 SEHNR and CDR2 FQNEAQ come from the germline V gene (reference sequence). The CDR3 coding sequence is TGTGCCAGCAGCTCGTCGTGGGCAGGGTCTATTGACTCCTACAATGAGCAGTTCTTC. Amino acid sequence: CASSSSWAGSIDSYNEQFF.

This clonotype was recorded many times. The chain joins TRBV5-1 to TRBJ1-6; TRBD1 aligns across 9 bases. The germline V gene encodes CDR1 SGHRS and CDR2 YFSETQ. This CDR3 has 17 amino acids. With V trimmed by 5 bases and J by 7 bases, 13 bases remained unmatched. The CDR3 nucleotides are TGCGCCAGCAGTACGAAACAACAGGGGGCGCGGAATTCACCCCTCCACTTT. Translated, it gives CASSTKQQGARNSPLHF.

This clonotype showed up just a few times. CDR3 bases: TGTGCCAGCAGCCATACCGGGACCAAGAGGATCTATGGCTACACCTTC. Protein product: CASSHTGTKRIYGYTF. The chain employs TRBV4-2 and TRBJ1-2, with D maybe TRBD1 (5 bases). Germline V gene lookup returns CDR1 LGHNA and CDR2 YNFKEQ. This CDR3 comprises 16 residues. V shed 3 bases and J shed 4 bases, with 18 bases lying between them.

The table lists this clonotype with many counts. J is TRBJ2-7 and V is TRBV28; D gene ambiguous. V was shortened by 6 bases and J by 2 bases, with 11 bases between the two germline ends. CDR1 MDHEN and CDR2 SYDVKM come from the germline V gene. The CDR3 contains 13 residues. CDR3 residues: CASSPPSTYEQYF. The CDR3 DNA reads TGTGCCAGCAGCCCCCCCTCCACCTACGAGCAGTACTTC. The whole variable domain, remainder taken from reference TRBV28 and TRBJ2-7, is DVKVTQSSRYLVKRTGEKVFLECVQDMDHENMFWYRQDPGLGLRLIYFSYDVKMKEKGDIPEGYSVSREKKERFSLILESASTNQTSMYLCASSPPSTYEQYFGPGTRLTVT.

This clonotype has a count of ten or more. The gene calls are TRBV15 and TRBJ2-7; TRBD2 is a possible D gene (6 bases). V was cut by 1 base and J by 2 bases, with 12 bases left in between. Germline values: CDR1 LNHNV, CDR2 YYDKDF (reference sequence). This CDR3 has 15 residues. CDR3 sequence (DNA): TGTGCCACCAGCAGAGTAAGGGAGGCCGCCTACGAGCAGTACTTC. This translates into CATSRVREAAYEQYF.

The chain carries TRBV15 and TRBJ1-5, with TRBD1 matching over 9 bases. The V segment lost 5 bases and the J segment 2 bases; nucleotides outside the gene matches: 1. Germline assignment: CDR1 LNHNV and CDR2 YYDKDF (reference sequence). The CDR3 runs to 14 residues. The CDR3 nucleotides read TGTGCCACCAGCCGGGACAGGGGCAATCAGCCCCAGCATTTT. Its protein product is CATSRDRGNQPQHF.

This clonotype was observed at least ten times. The J gene is TRBJ1-2, the V gene TRBV12-3 or TRBV12-4, with D uncertain. The CDR3 sequence is 14 residues long. Trimming cost V 1 base and J 0 bases, with 6 bases left between them. The DNA for the CDR3 is TGTGCCAGCAGTTTAGGGCTCTCTAACTATGGCTACACCTTC. Translating it yields CASSLGLSNYGYTF.

In its sample, this clonotype was seen many times. The chain combines TRBV7-9 with TRBJ2-5; 7 nucleotides match TRBD1. The ends lost 7 bases at V and 2 bases at J; junction bases unmatched: 10. The length of the CDR3 is 15 residues. Germline V CDR1 and CDR2: SEHNR, FQNEAQ (reference sequence). CDR3 in DNA: TGTGCCAGCATCCGACCGGGACAGCCACAAGAGACCCAGTACTTC. It specifies CASIRPGQPQETQYF.

J is TRBJ2-5 and V is TRBV14; TRBD2 matches at 9 bases. Trimming removed 1 base from V and 0 bases from J; junction bases left unmatched: 0. Germline loops: CDR1 SGHDN, CDR2 FVKESK. The CDR3 totals 15 residues. This chain's CDR3 is CASSQGLADQETQYF. For the CDR3, the DNA is TGTGCCAGCAGCCAAGGACTAGCGGACCAAGAGACCCAGTACTTC.